These 16 T cell receptor beta chains were sequenced from one sample in a study of human T cells and chemical hapten exposure (dated by TCRdb to about 2021). Library construction relied on RACE. The sequencer listed for this sample is NextSeq 500. In-frame beta chains were kept once TCRdb had trimmed the public reads at Q25 with fastp and called clones with MiXCR. Each entry is one CDR3 protein sequence, shown with its most common DNA and genes. The sample table shows under 100,000 distinct CDR3 sequences, and 8.5% are seen once. In total, the top ten clones hold 2% to 3% of the sample. What the time point label conveys for this sample: pre-sensitization, week 0. The meaning of the sample's treatment or condition label: therapeutic diphenylcyclopropenone sensitization with weekly scalp DPC. Material: whole blood, obtained in connection with sensitization to the hapten diphenylcyclopropenone (DPC). All receptors come from a man between 40 and 49 years old with alopecia areata. Some clones in this sample may be carry-over from other donors' samples.

This chain uses TRBV12-3 or TRBV12-4 with TRBJ1-4, with TRBD1 as a possible D gene (6 bases). This CDR3 contains 18 residues. V was shortened by 3 bases and J by 4 bases, with 21 bases between the two germline ends. The CDR3, as DNA: TGTGCCAGCAGTTTTCGGTCAGGGGTTAGTGGCGGTAATGAAAAACTGTTTTTT. This sequence encodes CASSFRSGVSGGNEKLFF.

V is TRBV6-2 or TRBV6-3 and J is TRBJ2-7, with 7 bases fitting TRBD2. The trim removed 8 bases at V and 0 bases at J, leaving 10 bases unmatched. Looked up from germline, CDR1 is MNHEY and CDR2 is SVGEGT. The CDR3 is 15 amino acids. The CDR3 loop is CASQRAGEFSYEQYV. CDR3 coding DNA: TGTGCCAGCCAGAGGGCGGGAGAATTCTCCTACGAGCAGTACGTC.

This clonotype was seen repeatedly, ten times or more. The chain combines TRBV2 with TRBJ2-3, with D possibly matching TRBD2 (6 bases). Germline CDR1 is SNHLY and CDR2 is FYNNEI. CDR3 length equals 15 residues. V was pared by 7 bases and J by 0 bases, with 14 bases between. CDR3 nucleotide sequence: TGTGCCAGCAAGGTCAGGCGGGGCAGCACAGATACGCAGTATTTT. As protein: CASKVRRGSTDTQYF. The whole variable domain, remainder taken from reference TRBV2 and TRBJ2-3, is EPEVTQTPSHQVTQMGQEVILRCVPISNHLYFYWYRQILGQKVEFLVSFYNNEISEKSEIFDDQFSVERPDGSNFTLKIRSTKLEDSAMYFCASKVRRGSTDTQYFGPGTRLTVL.

This clonotype showed up many times. J is TRBJ1-2 and V is TRBV14, with 10 bases that match TRBD1. The CDR3 is 14 residues long. Trimming cost V 6 bases and J 4 bases; bases outside gene matches: 5. The V gene's germline CDR1 is SGHDN and CDR2 FVKESK. CDR3 amino acids: CASSPGTGAYGYTF. CDR3 DNA sequence: TGTGCCAGCAGTCCCGGGACAGGGGCCTATGGCTACACCTTC.

Many counts were recorded for this clonotype. The CDR3 DNA sequence: TGTGCCAGCAGAACCCTCGGGGAGCTGTTTTTT. It is translated as CASRTLGELFF. This chain uses TRBV7-9 with TRBJ2-2, with D hard to call. Trimming cost V 6 bases and J 7 bases, with 6 bases left between them. This CDR3 is 11 amino acids long. Germline CDR1 and CDR2: SEHNR and FQNEAQ (reference sequence).

The V and J genes are TRBV28 and TRBJ2-1; TRBD2 matches 7 bases. The V and J ends lost 6 bases and 2 bases, in that order; junction bases with no gene match: 10. Looked up from germline, CDR1 is MDHEN and CDR2 is SYDVKM. The CDR3 consists of 16 residues. The CDR3 spells CASRQPGAGAYNEQFF. The CDR3 coding sequence is TGTGCCAGCAGGCAGCCCGGGGCGGGGGCCTACAATGAGCAGTTCTTC.

The rearrangement links TRBV6-2 or TRBV6-3 to TRBJ2-3; D uncertain. The germline V gene encodes CDR1 MNHEY and CDR2 SVGEGT. This CDR3 has 13 residues. Trimming took off 8 bases at V and 0 bases at J, with 9 bases between the two ends. The CDR3 DNA follows: TGTGCCAGCTCCCGGGCTAGCACAGATACGCAGTATTTT. As protein: CASSRASTDTQYF.

The V and J genes are TRBV18 and TRBJ2-3, with D unclear. The CDR3 contains 15 residues. The V end was cut by 1 base, the J end by 1 base, with 9 bases between. Germline CDR1 is KGHSH and CDR2 is LQKENI. In nucleotides, the CDR3 is TGTGCCAGCTCACCACAGGACCACCGCACAGATACGCAGTATTTT. Translation gives CASSPQDHRTDTQYF.

This clonotype has a count of ten or more. The genes are TRBV5-1 and TRBJ1-5; D unresolved. The germline gives CDR1 SGHRS, CDR2 YFSETQ. The CDR3 covers 16 residues. The V end was cut by 0 bases, the J end by 3 bases, with 13 bases between. The CDR3 loop is CASSLGPEINNQPQHF. The CDR3 nucleotides are TGCGCCAGCAGCTTGGGTCCCGAAATTAACAATCAGCCCCAGCATTTT.

This clonotype was seen many times. CDR3 DNA sequence: TGTGCCAGCAGCGAAGGACTGAGAACCGAGCAGTACGTC. Its protein is CASSEGLRTEQYV. The V gene is TRBV14, the J gene TRBJ2-7, with D maybe TRBD2 (5 bases). The CDR3 consists of 13 residues. Germline CDR1 and CDR2: SGHDN and FVKESK. The ends were cut back, 5 bases at V and 6 bases at J, with 14 bases in the middle.

The V call is TRBV10-3, the J call TRBJ2-7; D remains ambiguous. Germline CDR1 ENHRY, CDR2 SYGVKD. This CDR3 contains 14 residues. The germline V and J ends were trimmed by 3 bases and 0 bases, with 9 bases remaining between them. The DNA of the CDR3 is TGTGCCATCAGTGATTCTATGAGCTCCTACGAGCAGTACTTC. It is translated as CAISDSMSSYEQYF.

There are many counts of this clonotype. The chain employs TRBV6-2 or TRBV6-3 and TRBJ1-6, with TRBD1 matching over 7 bases. Germline V gene lookup returns CDR1 MNHEY and CDR2 SVGEGT. The CDR3 covers 13 residues. Trimming removed 6 bases from V and 10 bases from J; junction bases left unmatched: 6. The CDR3 sequence is CASSTGQQSPLHF. The DNA of the CDR3 is TGTGCCAGCAGCACGGGACAGCAATCACCCCTCCACTTT.

The chain has TRBV6-5 and TRBJ2-3; 8 bases map to TRBD2. With 5 bases clipped from V and 3 bases from J, the junction kept 10 bases outside the gene matches. Per germline, CDR1 MNHEY and CDR2 SVGAGI. The CDR3 is 16 residues long. This chain's CDR3 is CASSRTSPGGTDTQYF. In nucleotides, the CDR3 is TGTGCCAGCAGTCGGACTAGCCCAGGAGGTACAGATACGCAGTATTTT.

This clonotype was observed many times. The chain combines TRBV4-2 with TRBJ1-3; D remains ambiguous. In germline, CDR1 is LGHNA, CDR2 YNFKEQ. The CDR3 extends over 15 amino acids. The V and J ends lost 4 bases and 0 bases respectively, with 10 bases between them. The CDR3: CASSPNVGSGNTIYF. In DNA form, the CDR3 reads TGTGCCAGCAGCCCAAATGTCGGCTCTGGAAACACCATATATTTT.

This clonotype has more than one count but fewer than ten. The chain employs TRBV4-1 and TRBJ2-3; 12 bases fit TRBD2. Trimming took 1 base from V and 3 from J; bases not matched to a gene: 8. The CDR3 contains 18 residues. Germline V gives CDR1 MGHRA, CDR2 YSYEKL. CDR3 in amino acids: CASSQALTSGSFTDTQYF. CDR3 sequence (DNA): TGCGCCAGCAGCCAAGCTCTGACTAGCGGGAGTTTTACAGATACGCAGTATTTT.

The sample holds many counts of this clonotype. The rearrangement uses TRBV5-8 and TRBJ1-1; no firm D call. This CDR3 comprises 14 residues. The V gene's germline CDR1 is SGHTS and CDR2 YDEGEE. V was cut by 0 bases and J by 9 bases, with 15 bases left in between. CDR3 bases: TGTGCCAGCAGCTTGGGGGTGGCGGACGCCCAAGCTTTCTTT. Its translation is CASSLGVADAQAFF.